Shown below are 3 T cell receptor beta chains from a single sample sequenced in a study of T cell responses to AZD1222 COVID-19 vaccine. Profiled with immunoSEQ multiplex PCR; TCRdb holds only in-frame clones, not every one. The profile shows 150,000 or so clones, approximately 90% of them singletons. The sample was peripheral blood, taken on day 0 of AZD1222 vaccination. The receptors here all came from an adult in good health.

The rearrangement links TRBV29-1 to TRBJ1-6; 12 bases are a match to TRBD1. There are 14 residues in the CDR3. With 5 bases clipped from V and 8 bases from J, the junction kept 4 bases outside the gene matches. Germline loops: CDR1 SQVTM, CDR2 ANQGSEA. CDR3 bases: TGCAGCGTTCAGGGACAGGGGGCGGATTCACCCCTCCACTTT. It is translated as CSVQGQGADSPLHF. The variable domain in full, completed from reference TRBV29-1 and TRBJ1-6, reads SAVISQKPSRDICQRGTSLTIQCQVDSQVTMMFWYRQQPGQSLTLIATANQGSEATYESGFVIDKFPISRPNLTFSTLTVSNMSPEDSSIYLCSVQGQGADSPLHFGNGTRLTVT.

The rearrangement uses TRBV15 and TRBJ2-3; D gene unclear. From germline, CDR1 is LNHNV and CDR2 YYDKDF (reference sequence). The CDR3 is made up of 11 amino acids. Trimming pared 1 base from V and 8 bases from J, leaving 4 bases between. CDR3 in DNA: TGTGCCACCAGCAGAGTTGGTACGCAGTATTTT. Protein sequence: CATSRVGTQYF.

This sequence joins TRBV7-2 and TRBJ2-7; 8 positions match TRBD2. Germline CDR1 reads SGHTA; CDR2 reads FQGNSA. The CDR3 totals 15 residues. Losses at the gene ends were 4 bases for V and 0 bases for J; bases not matched to a gene: 5. In nucleotides, the CDR3 is TGTGCCAGCAGCTACGGGGGGGGCCACTCCTACGAGCAGTACTTC. Amino acids: CASSYGGGHSYEQYF. Supplemented by reference TRBV7-2 and TRBJ2-7, the full variable domain reads GAGVSQSPSNKVTEKGKDVELRCDPISGHTALYWYRQSLGQGLEFLIYFQGNSAPDKSGLPSDRFSAERTGGSVSTLTIQRTQQEDSAVYLCASSYGGGHSYEQYFGPGTRLTVT.